Presented here are 11 T cell receptor beta chains from one specimen sequenced in a study of brain T cells in children with intractable seizures. Profiled with immunoSEQ multiplex PCR; TCRdb holds only in-frame clones, not every one. The sample carries more than 40,000 clones, about nine tenths recorded once. Sequences were derived from peripheral blood, sampled at surgery. Receptor source: a girl aged 2 to 9 with tuberous sclerosis and intractable seizures.

V usage is TRBV6-1 and J usage is TRBJ2-5; TRBD2 matches 10 bases. The CDR3 has 16 residues. Trimming removed 2 bases from V and 4 bases from J; junction bases left unmatched: 7. From germline, CDR1 is MNHNS and CDR2 SASEGT. Here the CDR3 DNA reads TGTGCCAGCAGTGAAATCTCTAGCGGGGGCTCAGAGACCCAGTACTTC. Its protein is CASSEISSGGSETQYF.

This clone was detected only once. The chain is built from TRBV24-1 and TRBJ1-1; 8 nucleotides line up with TRBD1. V lost 5 bases to trimming and J lost 4 bases; unmatched junction nucleotides: 11. The CDR3 consists of 16 residues. Germline V gene sequence: CDR1 KGHDR, CDR2 SFDVKD. The CDR3: CATSGRDRPRVTEAFF. CDR3 sequence (DNA): TGTGCCACCAGTGGTAGGGACAGGCCGCGCGTCACTGAAGCTTTCTTT.

This clone was found a few times. The V gene is TRBV19, the J gene TRBJ1-5, with TRBD1 matching 10 bases. Germline V gives CDR1 LNHDA, CDR2 SQIVND (reference sequence). The J segment lost 0 bases and the V segment lost 5 bases, leaving 4 bases of the junction unmatched. The CDR3 is made up of 16 amino acids. Here the CDR3 reads CASSSTGGYSNQPQHF. The DNA of the CDR3 is TGTGCCAGTAGTTCGACAGGGGGCTATAGCAATCAGCCCCAGCATTTT. The entire variable domain, with the rest obtained from reference TRBV19 and TRBJ1-5, is as follows: DGGITQSPKYLFRKEGQNVTLSCEQNLNHDAMYWYRQDPGQGLRLIYYSQIVNDFQKGDIAEGYSVSREKKESFPLTVTSAQKNPTAFYLCASSSTGGYSNQPQHFGDGTRLSIL.

The genes are TRBV9 and TRBJ2-3; D gene uncertain. Trimming removed 0 bases from V and 6 bases from J, with 5 bases in between. The CDR3 sequence is 12 residues long. Germline V gene lookup returns CDR1 SGDLS and CDR2 YYNGEE. The chain's CDR3 is CASSVERDTQYF. In DNA, the CDR3 is TGTGCCAGCAGCGTAGAGAGGGATACGCAGTATTTT.

The V and J genes are TRBV10-3 and TRBJ1-2; TRBD1 matches at 7 bases. After removal of 4 bases from V and 4 bases from J, the junction contained 6 bases not matched to a gene. This CDR3 has 14 residues. Per germline, CDR1 ENHRY and CDR2 SYGVKD. The CDR3 DNA sequence: TGTGCCATCAGTGCCGAGACAGGGACCTATGGCTACACCTTC. Its translation is CAISAETGTYGYTF.

The chain has TRBV18 and TRBJ2-7; D may be TRBD2 (6 bases). The germline gives CDR1 KGHSH, CDR2 LQKENI. This CDR3 region has 15 residues. V lost 0 bases and J 2 bases, leaving 11 bases between the germline ends. This chain's CDR3 is CASSPPGGGTYEQYV. DNA of the CDR3: TGTGCCAGCTCACCACCCGGTGGCGGGACCTACGAGCAGTACGTC.

J is TRBJ1-3 and V is TRBV7-2; D is unclear. V was trimmed by 2 bases and J by 6 bases, leaving 14 bases between them. Germline V lookup: CDR1 SGHTA, CDR2 FQGNSA. The CDR3 runs 15 residues. CDR3 in amino acids: CASSLSGGTSNTIYF. The CDR3 DNA reads TGTGCCAGCAGCTTATCAGGTGGAACATCAAACACCATATATTTT. Full variable domain (missing parts from reference TRBV7-2 and TRBJ1-3): GAGVSQSPSNKVTEKGKDVELRCDPISGHTALYWYRQSLGQGLEFLIYFQGNSAPDKSGLPSDRFSAERTGGSVSTLTIQRTQQEDSAVYLCASSLSGGTSNTIYFGEGSWLTVV.

The genes are TRBV28 and TRBJ1-5; the D gene is possibly TRBD1 (6 bases). This CDR3 has 16 residues. The V gene's germline CDR1 is MDHEN and CDR2 SYDVKM. The V gene lost 2 bases and the J gene lost 7 bases, with 18 bases spanning the gap. CDR3 DNA: TGTGCCAGCAGTTTACGGTACCAGGGGATTGGACAGCCCCAGCATTTT. Protein product: CASSLRYQGIGQPQHF.

For this clone: At one end the junction does not follow the germline gene, possibly because of a read error. The chain carries TRBV7-2 and TRBJ2-3; possible D gene TRBD1, 5 bases. Germline CDR1 is SGHTA and CDR2 is FQGNSA. This CDR3 is built from 14 residues. DNA for the CDR3: TGTGCCAGCAGCTTAGGTAGACAGCTAGGTACGAAGTATTTT. Its protein is CASSLGRQLGTKYF. The variable domain in full, completed from reference TRBV7-2 and TRBJ2-3, reads GAGVSQSPSNKVTEKGKDVELRCDPISGHTALYWYRQSLGQGLEFLIYFQGNSAPDKSGLPSDRFSAERTGGSVSTLTIQRTQQEDSAVYLCASSLGRQLGTKYFGPGTRLTVL.

The chain carries TRBV9 and TRBJ2-2; unclear D gene. CDR3 size: 16 residues. V was cut by 0 bases and J by 2 bases, with 11 bases left in between. Germline V gene data show CDR1 as SGDLS and CDR2 as YYNGEE. The DNA of the CDR3 is TGTGCCAGCAGCGTAGCCCAGCACCGTAACACCGGGGAGCTGTTTTTT. Amino acid sequence: CASSVAQHRNTGELFF.

This clone was counted a single time. The chain couples TRBV5-1 to TRBJ1-1; perhaps TRBD1 as D (5 bases). From germline, CDR1 is SGHRS and CDR2 YFSETQ. V was clipped by 4 bases and J by 0 bases, with 10 bases between them. The CDR3 has 14 residues. The CDR3 DNA reads as TGCGCCAGCAGCCGGGGCCAGATGAACACTGAAGCTTTCTTT. It encodes CASSRGQMNTEAFF.